A selection of T cell receptor beta chains follows, all from one sample in a study of T cell responses to AZD1222 COVID-19 vaccine. Clones were sequenced by immunoSEQ multiplex PCR, and TCRdb holds only the in-frame ones, with some missing. The sample records around 99,000 clones, 90% to 95% being singletons. The material was peripheral blood, obtained on day 0 of AZD1222 vaccination. The receptors derive from an adult in good health. Both conserved end residues are part of each CDR3. D genes are given only for firm matches. Size tells how often a clone was seen (once, few, many) or the class of an expanded clone, and some rows leave it out.

J gene,clone size,V gene,D gene,CDR3 protein,CDR3 DNA
TRBJ2-1,few,TRBV2,TRBD1,CASSDMTGGRDNEQFF,TGTGCCAGCAGTGACATGACAGGGGGCAGGGACAATGAGCAGTTCTTC
TRBJ1-1,-,TRBV7-2,-,CASRKDQGRTEAFF,TGTGCCAGCAGGAAAGATCAGGGGAGGACTGAAGCTTTCTTT
TRBJ2-7,-,TRBV12-3/TRBV12-4,TRBD1,CASSFTGDEQYF,TGTGCCAGCAGTTTCACAGGGGACGAGCAGTACTTC
TRBJ1-6,-,TRBV10-1,-,CASSENPLGSPLHF,TGCGCCAGCAGTGAGAACCCGCTCGGATCACCCCTCCACTTT
TRBJ2-2,-,TRBV6-2/TRBV6-3,-,CASSSLAGKGSGELFF,TGTGCCAGCAGTTCGTTGGCAGGCAAGGGGTCCGGGGAGCTGTTTTTT
TRBJ1-5,once,TRBV7-9,-,CASSLATGLPQHF,TGTGCCAGCAGCTTAGCTACGGGTTTGCCCCAGCATTTT
TRBJ1-5,-,TRBV9,-,CASSAYQGVDQPQHF,TGTGCCAGCAGCGCTTATCAGGGAGTGGATCAGCCCCAGCATTTT
TRBJ1-2,-,TRBV19,-,CASKEGGRYGYTF,TGTGCAAGTAAGGAAGGAGGACGATATGGCTACACCTTC
TRBJ2-5,-,TRBV7-2,TRBD2,CASSLLGLAVTQYF,TGTGCCAGCAGCTTGCTCGGACTAGCGGTGACCCAGTACTTC
TRBJ2-1,-,TRBV2,TRBD2,CASSDRRGRAYNEQFF,TGTGCCAGCAGCGACAGGCGCGGGAGGGCCTACAATGAGCAGTTCTTC
TRBJ1-2,-,TRBV24-1,-,CATRDPRRGHGYTF,TGTGCCACCAGAGACCCCCGGAGAGGGCACGGCTACACCTTC
TRBJ2-1,few,TRBV2,-,CASSVGLANNEQFF,TGTGCCAGCAGTGTGGGGCTCGCCAACAATGAGCAGTTCTTC
TRBJ2-5,-,TRBV30,-,CAWSVSETQYF,TGTGCCTGGAGTGTCTCGGAGACCCAGTACTTC
TRBJ1-1,-,TRBV18,-,CASSSQGRNTEAFF,TGTGCCAGCTCCTCGCAGGGCAGGAACACTGAAGCTTTCTTT
TRBJ1-2,-,TRBV18,-,CASSESSVYGYTF,TGTGCCAGCTCCGAAAGCTCCGTCTATGGCTACACCTTC
TRBJ2-3,-,TRBV2,-,CACPDRLSTDTQYF,TGTGCCTGCCCGGACAGATTAAGCACAGATACGCAGTATTTT
TRBJ1-6,-,TRBV6-5,-,CASSYALPDNSPLHF,TGTGCCAGCAGTTACGCACTACCCGACAATTCACCCCTCCACTTT
TRBJ1-1,once,TRBV6-5,TRBD1,CASPDRGGNTEAFF,TGTGCCAGCCCAGACAGGGGAGGGAACACTGAAGCTTTCTTT
TRBJ2-1,-,TRBV27,-,CASGPTPYSYNEQFF,TGTGCCAGCGGTCCTACACCCTACTCCTACAATGAGCAGTTCTTC
TRBJ2-3,-,TRBV5-1,TRBD2,CASSLETSGSTDTQYF,TGCGCCAGCAGCTTGGAGACTAGCGGAAGCACAGATACGCAGTATTTT
TRBJ1-1,-,TRBV29-1,-,CSVASRSGGTNTEAFF,TGCAGCGTTGCGAGTAGAAGTGGGGGAACTAACACTGAAGCTTTCTTT
TRBJ1-5,-,TRBV19,TRBD1,CASSIGTTGVSNQPQHF,TGTGCCAGTAGTATAGGTACGACAGGGGTTAGCAATCAGCCCCAGCATTTT
TRBJ1-5,-,TRBV10-1,-,CASSDPRGNQPQHF,TGCGCCAGCAGTGATCCCAGGGGCAATCAGCCCCAGCATTTT
TRBJ2-2,-,TRBV18,-,CASSPSGGLTTGELFF,TGTGCCAGCTCACCGAGTGGGGGCCTAACCACCGGGGAGCTGTTTTTT
TRBJ1-1,-,TRBV19,-,CASSITRVGTPNTEAFF,TGTGCCAGTAGTATCACTCGCGTAGGAACCCCGAACACTGAAGCTTTCTTT
TRBJ1-4,-,TRBV18,-,CASSQNQWQNNEKLFF,TGTGCCAGCTCGCAGAACCAATGGCAGAATAATGAAAAACTGTTTTTT
TRBJ1-5,-,TRBV9,TRBD1,CASSATGDSNQPQHF,TGTGCCAGCAGCGCAACAGGGGATAGCAATCAGCCCCAGCATTTT
TRBJ2-6,-,TRBV5-1,-,CASSLGGLSGANVLTF,TGCGCCAGCAGCTTGGGAGGACTCTCCGGGGCCAACGTCCTGACTTTC
TRBJ2-5,-,TRBV6-1,-,CASSEALGSSTETQYF,TGTGCCAGCAGTGAAGCTTTGGGCAGTAGCACGGAGACCCAGTACTTC
TRBJ2-7,once,TRBV28,TRBD1,CASSLGHRTGGDYEQYF,TGTGCCAGCAGTTTAGGGCATCGGACAGGGGGGGACTACGAGCAGTACTTC
TRBJ1-1,-,TRBV11-1,-,CASSFTGSTEAFF,TGTGCCAGCAGCTTTACAGGGTCCACTGAAGCTTTCTTT
TRBJ1-2,-,TRBV15,-,CATSRDGRYGYTF,TGTGCCACCAGCAGAGACGGACGCTATGGCTACACCTTC
TRBJ1-5,-,TRBV28,-,CASSQGSNQPQHF,TGTGCCAGTTCGCAGGGAAGCAATCAGCCCCAGCATTTT
TRBJ2-1,-,TRBV18,TRBD1,CASSPDRVYEQFF,TGTGCCAGCTCACCCGACAGGGTGTATGAGCAGTTCTTC
TRBJ1-3,-,TRBV7-2,-,CASSRNTGRSGNTIYF,TGTGCCAGCAGCCGCAATACAGGGAGGTCTGGAAACACCATATATTTT
TRBJ1-2,-,TRBV3-1/TRBV3-2,TRBD1,CASSQEGTANYGYTF,TGTGCCAGCAGCCAAGAGGGGACAGCTAACTATGGCTACACCTTC
TRBJ2-3,few,TRBV19,-,CASSIGRTSTDTQYF,TGTGCCAGTAGTATCGGGCGGACTAGCACAGATACGCAGTATTTT
TRBJ2-5,-,TRBV7-9,-,CASTRGALETQYF,TGTGCCAGCACCCGGGGGGCTCTCGAGACCCAGTACTTC
TRBJ1-5,-,TRBV7-6,TRBD1,CASSLLPGGIGQPQHF,TGTGCCAGCAGCTTATTACCAGGGGGCATAGGTCAGCCCCAGCATTTT
TRBJ2-3,-,TRBV29-1,-,CSGGKSTDTQYF,TGCAGCGGAGGAAAGTCCACAGATACGCAGTATTTT
TRBJ2-7,-,TRBV2,TRBD1,CASTHGTGRNEQYF,TGTGCCAGCACCCACGGGACAGGGCGCAACGAGCAGTACTTC
TRBJ1-4,-,TRBV19,-,CASRPPTGRKLFF,TGTGCCAGTAGACCCCCAACAGGGAGAAAACTGTTTTTT
TRBJ1-3,-,TRBV18,TRBD1,CASSPGQGISGNTIYF,TGTGCCAGCTCACCGGGACAGGGGATCTCTGGAAACACCATATATTTT
TRBJ1-1,-,TRBV7-6,-,CASSLGAGPSSTEAFF,TGTGCCAGCAGCTTAGGCGCGGGCCCCTCGAGCACTGAAGCTTTCTTT
TRBJ1-2,-,TRBV19,-,CASSSNDRIANYGYTF,TGTGCCAGTAGTTCGAACGACAGGATAGCTAACTATGGCTACACCTTC
TRBJ1-2,-,TRBV5-1,-,CASSLGQEVHYGYTF,TGCGCCAGCAGCTTGGGACAGGAGGTTCACTATGGCTACACCTTC
TRBJ2-5,-,TRBV7-9,-,CASKSPGRQETQYF,TGTGCCAGCAAGAGTCCGGGACGACAAGAGACCCAGTACTTC
TRBJ1-6,-,TRBV27,-,CASSLGGSYNSPLHF,TGTGCCAGCAGTTTAGGGGGGTCCTATAATTCACCCCTCCACTTT
TRBJ1-3,-,TRBV6-5,-,CAGRSSGNTIYF,TGTGCCGGACGAAGCTCTGGAAACACCATATATTTT
TRBJ2-1,-,TRBV7-2,TRBD2,CASSLSPGAGGPLRNEQFF,TGTGCCAGCAGCTTATCCCCGGGGGCGGGAGGCCCCCTTCGGAATGAGCAGTTCTTC
TRBJ2-3,once,TRBV11-2,-,CASSFTRDTQYF,TGTGCCAGCAGCTTTACTCGGGATACGCAGTATTTT
TRBJ1-1,once,TRBV30,-,CAWSPGGVTEAFF,TGTGCCTGGAGTCCCGGCGGGGTCACTGAAGCTTTCTTT
TRBJ1-6,-,TRBV18,-,CASSPEGRGWSPLHF,TGTGCCAGCTCACCAGAAGGGCGGGGGTGGTCACCCCTCCACTTT
TRBJ1-1,-,TRBV7-2,TRBD1,CASHPRDRVVYTEAFF,TGTGCCAGCCATCCACGGGACAGGGTAGTTTACACTGAAGCTTTCTTT
TRBJ1-5,-,TRBV2,-,CASSESGARQPQHF,TGTGCCAGCAGTGAATCAGGGGCCCGGCAGCCCCAGCATTTT
TRBJ1-2,-,TRBV6-2/TRBV6-3,-,CASSQHPRDTSIGYTF,TGTGCCAGCAGTCAACATCCCCGTGACACCTCTATCGGCTACACCTTC
TRBJ2-4,-,TRBV10-2,-,CASSVQEKNIQYF,TGCGCCAGCAGTGTCCAGGAGAAAAACATTCAGTACTTC
TRBJ1-1,-,TRBV5-1,-,CASGPLERGEAFF,TGCGCCAGCGGCCCGCTAGAACGAGGGGAAGCTTTCTTT
TRBJ2-1,-,TRBV7-8,TRBD2,CASSFGTSGTNEQFF,TGTGCCAGCAGCTTTGGGACTAGCGGGACCAATGAGCAGTTCTTC